These T cell receptor beta chains were read from a single sample in a study of blood T cell repertoires in COVID-19. Assay: immunoSEQ multiplex PCR; the TCRdb copy retains only in-frame clones and omits some. This sample carries 430,000 or so clones, roughly 90% of them seen once, and the ten largest clones take 1.4%. Sequencing was carried out using PBMCs or T cells enriched from blood (not recorded which). The source is a woman between 18 and 29 years old who had been exposed to COVID-19. Both conserved end residues are part of each CDR3. D genes are given only for firm matches. Part of the rows lack a size; the others show once, few, many or a class for expanded clones.

>TRBD2|TRBV11-2|once|15|TRBJ2-1
TGTGTCAGCAGCTCAACTAGCGGGGGGAGTGGTGAGCAGTTCTTC
CVSSSTSGGSGEQFF
>TRBD1|TRBV5-8|.|18|TRBJ1-6
TGTGCCAGCAGCTTGGCTCTTCGGACAGGGGGCCGTAATTCACCCCTCCACTTT
CASSLALRTGGRNSPLHF
>TRBD2|TRBV7-9|.|19|TRBJ2-2
TGTGCCAGCAGCTTATGGCCAGGGAGGGCGGTCGCGAACACCGGGGAGCTGTTTTTT
CASSLWPGRAVANTGELFF
>.|TRBV11-2|.|12|TRBJ2-7
TGTGCCAGCAGCTCCGCAGGGGTCGAGCAGTACTTC
CASSSAGVEQYF
>.|TRBV5-1|.|14|TRBJ2-1
TGCGCCAGCAGCTACGGAGGACTGAACAATGAGCAGTTCTTC
CASSYGGLNNEQFF
>.|TRBV19|.|16|TRBJ1-1
TGTGCCAGTAGTATGCAGCGGGACAACCGGGACACTGAAGCTTTCTTT
CASSMQRDNRDTEAFF
>.|TRBV28|.|14|TRBJ1-1
TGTGCCAGCAGTTACCAGGGGTCGGGGACTGAAGCTTTCTTT
CASSYQGSGTEAFF
>.|TRBV19|.|14|TRBJ2-2
TGTGCCAGTAGCACCGACAGGAACACCGGGGAGCTGTTTTTT
CASSTDRNTGELFF
>.|TRBV12-3/TRBV12-4|.|13|TRBJ1-2
TGTGCCAGCAGTCCCCCTGGTGGCAATGGCTACACCTTC
CASSPPGGNGYTF
>TRBD1|TRBV3-1/TRBV3-2|.|16|TRBJ2-7
TGTGCCAGCAGCCAAGGAGACAGGGTGAGCTCCTACGAGCAGTACTTC
CASSQGDRVSSYEQYF
>.|TRBV27|.|16|TRBJ2-6
TGTGCCAGCAGTTCGCACAGCAGCTCTGGGGCCAACGTCCTGACTTTC
CASSSHSSSGANVLTF
>TRBD1|TRBV7-2|.|14|TRBJ1-6
TGTGCCAGCAGTAAGGACAGGGCGAATTCACCCCTCCACTTT
CASSKDRANSPLHF
>.|TRBV4-1|.|15|TRBJ2-7
TGCGCCAGCAGCCAAGTCAGCGGTCTTACCTACGAGCAGTACTTC
CASSQVSGLTYEQYF
>.|TRBV18|.|14|TRBJ1-2
TGTGCCAGCTCACCCGCGGGGGCAGACTATGGCTACACCTTC
CASSPAGADYGYTF
>TRBD1|TRBV28|.|17|TRBJ1-3
TGTGCCAGCAGTCCCCCCCCGACAGGGGTCTCTGGAAACACCATATATTTT
CASSPPPTGVSGNTIYF
>TRBD1|TRBV5-1|once|14|TRBJ2-3
TGCGCCAGCAGCCCGGGACAGCTCACAGATACGCAGTATTTT
CASSPGQLTDTQYF
>.|TRBV12-3/TRBV12-4|once|13|TRBJ2-2
TGTGCCAGCAGCCCTTCTTCTCCCGGGGAGCTGTTTTTT
CASSPSSPGELFF
>.|TRBV30|.|13|TRBJ2-2
TGTGCCTGTACACTCCAGGGGCACGGGGAGCTGTTTTTT
CACTLQGHGELFF
>.|TRBV28|.|14|TRBJ1-2
TGTGCCAGCAGCGCAGCGGCGGGGTTGGATGGCTACACCTTC
CASSAAAGLDGYTF
>.|TRBV6-5|.|15|TRBJ2-7
TGTGCCAGCAGTTACTCGAAGGTCCCATCGGGGGAGCAGTACTTC
CASSYSKVPSGEQYF
>TRBD1|TRBV7-2|.|17|TRBJ1-2
TGTGCCAGCAGCTTAGTCAGGACAGGGGTTTTTGACTATGGCTACACCTTC
CASSLVRTGVFDYGYTF
>TRBD1|TRBV19|once|15|TRBJ1-4
TGTGCCAGTAGTATAGGAGACAGGGGAGGCGAAAAACTGTTTTTT
CASSIGDRGGEKLFF
>.|TRBV5-6|.|12|TRBJ2-7
TGTGCCAGCAGCTACTCGGTCTACGAGCAGTACTTC
CASSYSVYEQYF
>.|TRBV2|.|13|TRBJ2-2
TGTGCCAGCAGTGGAATAGCGGCCGGGGAGCTGTTTTTT
CASSGIAAGELFF
>.|TRBV18|.|12|TRBJ2-7
TGTGCCAGCTCACCCCAGGGTTTGGAGCAGTACTTC
CASSPQGLEQYF
>.|TRBV18|.|13|TRBJ2-5
TGTGCCAGCTCATCGGGGGTAGGGGAGACCCAGTACTTC
CASSSGVGETQYF
>.|TRBV20-1|.|11|TRBJ2-7
TGCAGTGTGCCTAGCTCCTACGAGCAGTACTTC
CSVPSSYEQYF
>.|TRBV7-2|.|15|TRBJ2-2
TGTGCCAGCAGCTTAGTTTCAGGGGTGGCCGGGGAGCTGTTTTTT
CASSLVSGVAGELFF
>TRBD1|TRBV2|few|14|TRBJ2-7
TGTGCCAGCAGTGAGGAGACAGGGTTTTACGAGCAGTACTTC
CASSEETGFYEQYF
>.|TRBV12-3/TRBV12-4|.|11|TRBJ2-1
TGTGCCAGCAGTTACGGGAATGAGCAGTTCTTC
CASSYGNEQFF
>TRBD1|TRBV28|.|14|TRBJ2-6
TGTGCCAGCAGTTTCGGGACAGTGGCCAACGTCCTGACTTTC
CASSFGTVANVLTF
>.|TRBV28|.|12|TRBJ1-5
TGTGCCGGACGGGTCACAGGTCAGCCCCAGCATTTT
CAGRVTGQPQHF
>TRBD1|TRBV28|.|17|TRBJ1-4
TGTGCCAGCAGTTTATGGGGACAGGTTCGAACTAATGAAAAACTGTTTTTT
CASSLWGQVRTNEKLFF
>TRBD1|TRBV3-1/TRBV3-2|.|14|TRBJ1-4
TGTGCCAGCAGGAAAACAGGGGTAAATGAAAAACTGTTTTTT
CASRKTGVNEKLFF
>TRBD2|TRBV19|.|13|TRBJ2-1
TGTGCCAGTAGCACGGGACTAGTAAATGAGCAGTTCTTC
CASSTGLVNEQFF
>TRBD2|TRBV6-2/TRBV6-3|.|16|TRBJ2-1
TGTGCCAGCAGTTATCGAAGCGGGAGGGCCTTCGATGAGCAGTTCTTC
CASSYRSGRAFDEQFF
>TRBD2|TRBV5-4|once|16|TRBJ2-3
TGTGCCAGCAGCTCTGGACTAGCGGGAGGGTCCCTAGCGCAGTATTTT
CASSSGLAGGSLAQYF
>.|TRBV28|.|12|TRBJ1-2
TGTGCCAGCAGTTCGACAGTCTATGGCTACACCTTC
CASSSTVYGYTF
>.|TRBV2|few|14|TRBJ1-5
TGTGCCAGCAGTGAACGACAGGGCAATCAGCCCCAGCATTTT
CASSERQGNQPQHF
>TRBD2|TRBV4-3|once|14|TRBJ2-3
TGCGCCAGCAGCCCTCTAGCGGGGTCAGATACGCAGTATTTT
CASSPLAGSDTQYF
>TRBD1|TRBV5-6|few|17|TRBJ2-2
TGTGCCAGCAGCCCGATATCCGGGACAGGGGACACCGGGGAGCTGTTTTTT
CASSPISGTGDTGELFF
>TRBD2|TRBV18|.|14|TRBJ2-7
TGTGCCAGCTCAGTGGTAGCGGGACCCTACGAGCAGTACTTC
CASSVVAGPYEQYF